These 25 T cell receptor beta chains originate from one sample sequenced in a study of cytomegalovirus exposure and HLA in healthy donors. The PCR made use of 60 Vbeta and 13 Jbeta primers. The method was immunoSEQ multiplex PCR; TCRdb's version includes in-frame clones alone and lacks a portion of them. The data hold about 150,000 clones, with 76% observed a single time. The sample comprised PBMCs. The receptor source for this set is a male donor in good health and CMV-seronegative.

This clone was detected once. This chain connects TRBV15 to TRBJ1-5; D gene unclear. Germline assignment: CDR1 LNHNV and CDR2 YYDKDF (reference sequence). The V end lost 0 bases, the J end lost 7 bases, and 7 bases lay between the germline ends. The CDR3 has 13 residues. This chain's CDR3 is CATSREGIQPQHF. The DNA for the CDR3 is TGTGCCACCAGCAGAGAGGGCATACAGCCCCAGCATTTT. Drawing the rest from reference TRBV15 and TRBJ1-5, the complete variable domain is DAMVIQNPRYQVTQFGKPVTLSCSQTLNHNVMYWYQQKSSQAPKLLFHYYDKDFNNEADTPDNFQSRRPNTSFCFLDIRSPGLGDTAMYLCATSREGIQPQHFGDGTRLSIL.

This clone occurred a few times. The CDR3 coding sequence is TGTGCCAGTAGTATAGATGGGGGGTCCCCTCAGCCCCAGCATTTT. Its protein is CASSIDGGSPQPQHF. The rearrangement links TRBV19 to TRBJ1-5, with a possible D match to TRBD1 (5 bases). Trimming shortened V by 0 bases and J by 6 bases, and 12 bases separated the two germline ends. Per the germline V gene, CDR1 is LNHDA and CDR2 is SQIVND (reference sequence). This CDR3 comprises 15 residues.

J is TRBJ2-5 and V is TRBV7-2; 8 nucleotides agree with TRBD2. CDR1 and CDR2 (germline): SGHTA, FQGNSA. J gave up 1 base and V 5 bases, and 3 bases lay outside the gene matches. CDR3 length: 14 amino acids. The CDR3 spells CASSVSGTQETQYF. The CDR3 nucleotides are TGTGCCAGCAGCGTTAGCGGGACCCAAGAGACCCAGTACTTC.

This CDR3 is CASSYRLWSTEAFF. CDR3 nucleotides: TGTGCCAGCAGTTACCGGCTTTGGAGCACTGAAGCTTTCTTT. This chain joins TRBV6-5 and TRBJ1-1, with unresolved D. Per the germline V gene, CDR1 is MNHEY and CDR2 is SVGAGI. With 2 bases removed from V and 4 bases from J, the gap between germline ends came to 11 bases. CDR3 length equals 14 residues.

The chain links TRBV2 to TRBJ2-1; the match to TRBD1 covers 11 bases. CDR3 length: 15 residues. CDR1 and CDR2 (germline): SNHLY, FYNNEI. Unmatched junction bases numbered 8, after V lost 6 bases and J lost 7 bases. For the CDR3, the DNA is TGTGCCAGCAGCCGGGACAGGGGGAAAATTAATGAGCAGTTCTTC. Amino acids: CASSRDRGKINEQFF. The complete variable domain, with remaining parts taken from reference TRBV2 and TRBJ2-1, reads EPEVTQTPSHQVTQMGQEVILRCVPISNHLYFYWYRQILGQKVEFLVSFYNNEISEKSEIFDDQFSVERPDGSNFTLKIRSTKLEDSAMYFCASSRDRGKINEQFFGPGTRLTVL.

The V call is TRBV11-3, the J call TRBJ2-2; 9 bases are a match to TRBD1. The CDR3 extends over 16 amino acids. The trim removed 6 bases at V and 1 base at J, leaving 6 bases unmatched. CDR1 and CDR2 from the germline V gene are SGHNT and YENEEA. The CDR3 sequence: CASSSPGQGNTGELFF. Here the CDR3 DNA reads TGTGCCAGCAGTTCCCCGGGACAGGGGAACACCGGGGAGCTGTTTTTT.

This clone was detected only once. The chain employs TRBV9 and TRBJ2-6; D is ambiguous. V was cut by 4 bases and J by 1 base, with 12 bases left in between. This CDR3 is 16 amino acids long. Germline loops: CDR1 SGDLS, CDR2 YYNGEE. This CDR3 is CASSPNIDSGANVLTF. The CDR3 coding sequence is TGTGCCAGCAGCCCGAACATTGATTCTGGGGCCAACGTCCTGACTTTC.

This clone was recorded a few times. This chain links TRBV7-9 with TRBJ2-2; 9 positions agree with TRBD1. V gave up 7 bases and J gave up 7 bases; unmatched junction bases: 4. The germline V gene has CDR1 SEHNR and CDR2 FQNEAQ (reference sequence). The CDR3 covers 13 residues. The CDR3 nucleotides read TGTGCCAGCAAACGGACAGGGGTCGGGGAGCTGTTTTTT. Translating it yields CASKRTGVGELFF. The entire variable domain, with the rest obtained from reference TRBV7-9 and TRBJ2-2, is as follows: DTGVSQNPRHKITKRGQNVTFRCDPISEHNRLYWYRQTLGQGPEFLTYFQNEAQLEKSRLLSDRFSAERPKGSFSTLEIQRTEQGDSAMYLCASKRTGVGELFFGEGSRLTVL.

The gene calls are TRBV19 and TRBJ2-2; TRBD1 matches at 11 bases. Per germline, CDR1 LNHDA and CDR2 SQIVND (reference sequence). This CDR3 has 16 residues. V was pared by 5 bases and J by 4 bases, with 6 bases of the junction left unmatched. DNA for the CDR3: TGTGCCAGTAGTTTGGGACAGGGGGTAATCACCGGGGAGCTGTTTTTT. Translating gives CASSLGQGVITGELFF.

The chain joins TRBV7-2 to TRBJ2-7, with 8 bases lining up with TRBD2. Germline V gives CDR1 SGHTA, CDR2 FQGNSA. V was pared by 4 bases and J by 7 bases, with 9 bases of the junction left unmatched. The CDR3 runs to 14 residues. CDR3 DNA: TGTGCCAGCAGCTCCCGGGGGGGGGCGCCTGAGCAGTACTTC. This gives the protein CASSSRGGAPEQYF.

CDR3 DNA sequence: TGTGCCACCCGGACAGCCGACCTTAGAGGGACTGAAGCTTTCTTT. It is translated as CATRTADLRGTEAFF. J is TRBJ1-1 and V is TRBV28; D possibly corresponds to TRBD1 (6 bases). CDR1 MDHEN and CDR2 SYDVKM come from the germline V gene. The ends were cut back, 10 bases at V and 5 bases at J, with 23 bases in the middle. There are 15 residues in the CDR3. The whole variable domain, remainder taken from reference TRBV28 and TRBJ1-1, is DVKVTQSSRYLVKRTGEKVFLECVQDMDHENMFWYRQDPGLGLRLIYFSYDVKMKEKGDIPEGYSVSREKKERFSLILESASTNQTSMYLCATRTADLRGTEAFFGQGTRLTVV.

Written as DNA, the CDR3 is TGTGCCAGCAGCTTAGCTAGCGGGATAGTCTACGAGCAGTACTTC. Its translation is CASSLASGIVYEQYF. The chain couples TRBV7-9 to TRBJ2-7; 8 bases fit TRBD2. Germline CDR1 is SEHNR and CDR2 is FQNEAQ (reference sequence). The CDR3 is made up of 15 amino acids. Trimming took 0 bases from V and 3 from J; bases not matched to a gene: 4. Using reference TRBV7-9 and TRBJ2-7 for the parts outside the CDR3, the full variable domain is DTGVSQNPRHKITKRGQNVTFRCDPISEHNRLYWYRQTLGQGPEFLTYFQNEAQLEKSRLLSDRFSAERPKGSFSTLEIQRTEQGDSAMYLCASSLASGIVYEQYFGPGTRLTVT.

The chain links TRBV10-3 to TRBJ2-1; D may be TRBD2 (7 bases). V dropped 3 bases and J dropped 2 bases, with 11 bases sitting between them. The CDR3 is 15 residues long. Germline CDR1 and CDR2: ENHRY and SYGVKD. CDR3 sequence reads: CAISERGAAYNEQFF. The CDR3 nucleotides are TGTGCCATCAGTGAACGGGGGGCCGCCTACAATGAGCAGTTCTTC.

The chain is built from TRBV5-1 and TRBJ2-7; TRBD2 aligns across 13 bases. J gave up 0 bases and V 3 bases, and 9 bases lay outside the gene matches. Germline V gene lookup returns CDR1 SGHRS and CDR2 YFSETQ. The CDR3 has 18 amino acids. CDR3 sequence reads: CASSSLTSGGHYSYEQYF. CDR3 in DNA: TGCGCCAGCAGCTCCCTGACTAGCGGGGGGCACTACTCCTACGAGCAGTACTTC.

The chain carries TRBV7-3 and TRBJ2-7, with D possibly being TRBD2 (5 bases). The CDR3 is made up of 14 amino acids. In germline, CDR1 is SGHTA, CDR2 FQGTGA. V shed 5 bases and J shed 7 bases, with 18 bases lying between them. CDR3 in amino acids: CASSRSGEGGEQYF. The CDR3 coding sequence is TGTGCCAGCAGCCGGTCCGGAGAGGGTGGTGAGCAGTACTTC. Together with reference TRBV7-3 and TRBJ2-7, the CDR3 gives the full variable domain: GAGVSQTPSNKVTEKGKYVELRCDPISGHTALYWYRQSLGQGPEFLIYFQGTGAADDSGLPNDRFFAVRPEGSVSTLKIQRTERGDSAVYLCASSRSGEGGEQYFGPGTRLTVT.

The chain carries TRBV7-2 and TRBJ2-7; no definite D call. The germline gives CDR1 SGHTA, CDR2 FQGNSA. The V end was cut by 5 bases, the J end by 2 bases, with 10 bases between. The CDR3 is made up of 13 amino acids. CDR3 DNA sequence: TGTGCCAGCAGCAGCCCTGGGCCCTACGAGCAGTACTTC. Residues: CASSSPGPYEQYF.

The CDR3: CASSYDTQETQYF. Written as DNA, the CDR3 is TGTGCCAGCAGTTACGACACCCAAGAGACCCAGTACTTC. The genes are TRBV6-5 and TRBJ2-5; no clear D. In germline, CDR1 is MNHEY, CDR2 SVGAGI. This CDR3 contains 13 residues. V lost 2 bases to trimming and J lost 1 base, with 5 bases between them.

This clone has just a few counts. The genes are TRBV5-4 and TRBJ1-1; TRBD1 agrees at 7 bases. Germline V gene lookup returns CDR1 SGHNT and CDR2 YYREEE (reference sequence). This CDR3 has 13 residues. Germline trimming cut 4 bases from V and 5 bases from J; bases unmatched to any gene: 5. The DNA of the CDR3 is TGTGCCAGCAGCATAAGACAGGGAACTGAAGCTTTCTTT. Protein: CASSIRQGTEAFF.

This rearrangement joins TRBV18 to TRBJ1-5; D ambiguous. The germline V gene has CDR1 KGHSH and CDR2 LQKENI. This CDR3 has 14 residues. Trimming left V 3 bases short and J 1 base short, with 7 bases between. CDR3 region: CASSPGRSNQPQHF. DNA of the CDR3: TGTGCCAGCTCACCGGGCCGCAGCAATCAGCCCCAGCATTTT. Using reference TRBV18 and TRBJ1-5 for the parts outside the CDR3, the full variable domain is NAGVMQNPRHLVRRRGQEARLRCSPMKGHSHVYWYRQLPEEGLKFMVYLQKENIIDESGMPKERFSAEFPKEGPSILRIQQVVRGDSAAYFCASSPGRSNQPQHFGDGTRLSIL.

This clone showed up just a few times. The rearrangement joins TRBV4-2 to TRBJ2-1; TRBD1 is a possible D gene (5 bases). CDR1 and CDR2 (germline): LGHNA, YNFKEQ. The CDR3 runs 16 residues. Trimming removed 4 bases from V and 0 bases from J, with 13 bases in between. The CDR3 DNA follows: TGTGCCAGCAGCCCCCAGATTAGGGGCTCCTACAATGAGCAGTTCTTC. It codes for CASSPQIRGSYNEQFF.

The V and J genes are TRBV11-2 and TRBJ1-2, with D uncertain. Looked up from germline, CDR1 is SGHAT and CDR2 is FQNNGV. The V gene lost 3 bases and the J gene lost 0 bases, with 8 bases spanning the gap. The CDR3 spans 14 residues. The CDR3 nucleotides read TGTGCCAGCAGCTTTGGCAGATCTAACTATGGCTACACCTTC. Translated: CASSFGRSNYGYTF.

The V gene is TRBV28, the J gene TRBJ1-5; D unclear. Trimming left V 3 bases short and J 2 bases short, with 11 bases between. The CDR3 length is 15 residues. Germline V CDR1 and CDR2: MDHEN, SYDVKM. The CDR3 nucleotides are TGTGCCAGCAGTTTGGCCGGGGATGGCAATCAGCCCCAGCATTTT. This sequence encodes CASSLAGDGNQPQHF.

The chain links TRBV29-1 to TRBJ2-2; TRBD1 might be the D (5 bases). Germline V gene sequence: CDR1 SQVTM, CDR2 ANQGSEA. This CDR3 region has 12 residues. V was pared by 7 bases and J by 2 bases, with 8 bases between. The CDR3 loop reads CSADRNTGELFF. The CDR3 DNA follows: TGCAGCGCCGACAGAAACACCGGGGAGCTGTTTTTT.

The chain recombines TRBV2 with TRBJ2-1, with 16 positions matching TRBD2. J was trimmed by 7 bases and V by 5 bases; bases with no gene match: 5. This CDR3 has 16 residues. Germline V gene data show CDR1 as SNHLY and CDR2 as FYNNEI. Here the CDR3 DNA reads TGTGCCAGCAGTCAACTGGGACTAGCGGGAGGGAATGAGCAGTTCTTC. It is translated as CASSQLGLAGGNEQFF.

The V call is TRBV19, the J call TRBJ1-5; D is possibly TRBD1 (5 bases). From germline, CDR1 is LNHDA and CDR2 SQIVND (reference sequence). The CDR3 consists of 14 residues. The V end was cut by 5 bases, the J end by 3 bases, with 11 bases between. This CDR3 reads CASSFQGPNQPQHF. Here the CDR3 DNA reads TGTGCCAGTAGTTTCCAGGGTCCCAATCAGCCCCAGCATTTT.